The next 28 T cell receptor beta chains were all read from a single sample in a study of blood T cells in healthy people across ages (dated by TCRdb to the mid-2010s). Library creation used 5' RACE. Reads for this sample came from an Illumina HiSeq 2500. The second PCR ran for roughly 6 to 11 cycles and used a J-beta primer mix along with a sample-barcoded 5' primer. The public sequencing data were trimmed at Q25 with fastp and processed into clonotypes with MiXCR by TCRdb, which kept only in-frame beta chains. For every CDR3 protein sequence, its rows merge into one entry that carries the most common genes and DNA. This sample is represented by over 600,000 distinct CDR3 sequences; around three fifths of them were singletons. Around 25% of the sample rests with the top ten. The sequenced material came from blood. Receptors were obtained from a man between 40 and 49 years old in good health.

This clonotype occurred once. The chain combines TRBV10-3 with TRBJ2-3; 7 positions agree with TRBD2. With V trimmed by 3 bases and J by 7 bases, 10 bases remained unmatched. This CDR3 comprises 15 residues. Germline V gene sequence: CDR1 ENHRY, CDR2 SYGVKD. CDR3 in amino acids: CAISDGGTTSNTQYF. In DNA, the CDR3 is TGTGCCATCAGTGATGGGGGGACTACTAGCAATACGCAGTATTTT.

The chain recombines TRBV9 with TRBJ2-1, with D possibly being TRBD1 or TRBD2 (5 bases each). V gave up 1 base and J gave up 8 bases, with 16 bases separating them. The germline V gene encodes CDR1 SGDLS and CDR2 YYNGEE. The CDR3 runs 15 residues. CDR3 sequence (DNA): TGTGCCAGCAGCGTAAGGGACGGCCACGATCATGAGCAGTTCTTC. It translates to CASSVRDGHDHEQFF.

This clonotype was observed many times. The chain carries TRBV7-6 and TRBJ2-6; tentatively, D is TRBD1 or TRBD2 (5 bases each). V dropped 6 bases and J dropped 0 bases, with 12 bases sitting between them. This CDR3 region has 16 residues. The germline V gene has CDR1 SGHVS and CDR2 FNYEAQ. CDR3 amino acids: CASSSGGLSGANVLTF. CDR3 bases: TGTGCCAGCAGTTCTGGGGGTCTCTCTGGGGCCAACGTCCTGACTTTC.

As to this clonotype: A single base separates this from a much larger clone, so it may be a read error. The V gene is TRBV29-1, the J gene TRBJ2-1, with TRBD2 as a possible D gene (5 bases). Germline V CDR1 and CDR2: SQVTM, ANQGSEA. Trimming stripped 6 bases from V and 7 bases from J, with 16 bases between. The CDR3 is 13 amino acids. The CDR3: CSVLRATSNEQFF. The CDR3 region has the DNA TGCAGCGTCTTGCGGGCTACGTCGAATGAGCAGTTCTTC.

Ten or more counts support this clonotype. The V gene is TRBV20-1, the J gene TRBJ2-6, with TRBD1 as a possible D gene (6 bases). Germline V gene sequence: CDR1 DFQATT, CDR2 SNEGSKA (reference sequence). This CDR3 is built from 16 residues. Trimming left V 1 base short and J 0 bases short, with 10 bases between. Written as DNA, the CDR3 is TGCAGTGCTAGAGCCACAGGGATCTCTGGGGCCAACGTCCTGACTTTC. Translation: CSARATGISGANVLTF.

The CDR3 bases are TGCGCCAGCAGCCAAGAATTGAATTTGGGGGAGCCGTACAATGAGCAGTTCTTC. Its protein product is CASSQELNLGEPYNEQFF. V gene TRBV4-3 combines with J gene TRBJ2-1; D is tentatively TRBD1 or TRBD2 (5 bases each). The germline V gene has CDR1 LGHNA and CDR2 YSLEER. The CDR3 is made up of 18 amino acids. Trimming took 0 bases from V and 4 from J, leaving 19 bases between them.

The chain combines TRBV27 with TRBJ1-6; tentative D call: TRBD1 (6 bases). Trimming removed 3 bases from V and 8 bases from J, with 11 bases in between. CDR1 is MNHEY, CDR2 SMNVEV, per germline (reference sequence). The CDR3 has 14 amino acids. This chain's CDR3 is CASSFTGTYSPLHF. The CDR3, as DNA: TGTGCCAGCAGTTTTACAGGGACCTATTCACCCCTCCACTTT.

This chain's CDR3 is CASTENEKLFF. The CDR3 coding sequence is TGTGCCAGTACCGAAAATGAAAAACTGTTTTTT. The chain is built from TRBV2 and TRBJ1-4; unclear D gene. Trimming cost V 9 bases and J 5 bases, with 7 bases left between them. The germline V gene encodes CDR1 SNHLY and CDR2 FYNNEI. The CDR3 contains 11 residues.

This clonotype was detected a few times. The chain has TRBV2 and TRBJ2-1; TRBD2 agrees at 7 bases. CDR1 and CDR2 from the germline V gene are SNHLY and FYNNEI. V lost 1 base to trimming and J lost 5 bases; unmatched junction nucleotides: 8. The CDR3 sequence is 16 residues long. CDR3 loop: CASSEVASGINNEQFF. For the CDR3, the DNA is TGTGCCAGCAGTGAAGTGGCTAGCGGTATCAACAATGAGCAGTTCTTC.

The chain is built from TRBV5-1 and TRBJ1-2; D remains ambiguous. The V end lost 7 bases, the J end lost 4 bases, and 17 bases lay between the germline ends. The CDR3 covers 14 residues. Germline lookup yields CDR1 SGHRS and CDR2 YFSETQ. CDR3 bases: TGCGCCAGCGTACCCGACGGCCGGGCCTATGGCTACACCTTC. Encoded protein: CASVPDGRAYGYTF.

The chain couples TRBV20-1 to TRBJ2-3, with TRBD1 identical over 7 bases. Germline V lookup: CDR1 DFQATT, CDR2 SNEGSKA (reference sequence). After removal of 6 bases from V and 6 bases from J, the junction contained 18 bases not matched to a gene. The CDR3 length is 16 residues. The CDR3 nucleotides are TGCAGTGCCAGACTCCCTCGACAGGGCTTTGCGGATACGCAGTATTTT. Its translation is CSARLPRQGFADTQYF.

V gene TRBV7-9 combines with J gene TRBJ1-4; possible D gene TRBD1, 5 bases. The CDR3 covers 14 residues. V was shortened by 1 base and J by 8 bases, with 11 bases between the two germline ends. Germline CDR1 SEHNR, CDR2 FQNEAQ (reference sequence). CDR3 nucleotides: TGTGCCAGCAGCTTAGGGGGCCTTGGCGAAAAACTGTTTTTT. This translates into CASSLGGLGEKLFF.

This chain joins TRBV6-2 or TRBV6-3 and TRBJ2-3, with 7 bases identical to TRBD2. The CDR3 runs 15 residues. CDR1 and CDR2 (germline): MNHEY, SVGEGT. The junction had 3 bases not matched to a gene; V was cut back by 2 bases and J by 1 base. The CDR3 DNA reads as TGTGCCAGCAGTTACGCGGCGGGGGGCACAGATACGCAGTATTTT. Its translation: CASSYAAGGTDTQYF.

The chain has TRBV9 and TRBJ2-5; TRBD2 matches at 12 bases. CDR1 is SGDLS and CDR2 is YYNGEE in the germline V gene. This CDR3 spans 19 amino acids. Trimming cost V 4 bases and J 1 base; bases outside gene matches: 14. The CDR3 sequence is CASSTRLAGVREPQETQYF. CDR3 DNA sequence: TGTGCCAGCAGCACCCGACTAGCGGGGGTCCGGGAACCCCAAGAGACCCAGTACTTC.

The chain links TRBV5-1 to TRBJ2-1; 8 bases agree with TRBD2. Germline V gene lookup returns CDR1 SGHRS and CDR2 YFSETQ. The junction had 10 bases not matched to a gene; V was cut back by 1 base and J by 1 base. This CDR3 spans 18 amino acids. The CDR3 nucleotides read TGCGCCAGCAGCTTGAATCCGGCGGGGGGTGGGTCCTACAATGAGCAGTTCTTC. This codes for CASSLNPAGGGSYNEQFF.

The DNA of the CDR3 is TGCAGTGCTAGAGCAACCCTTCGGGCTAGCGGGAGATCGGATACGCAGTATTTT. This translates into CSARATLRASGRSDTQYF. The chain links TRBV20-1 to TRBJ2-3; 10 bases are shared with TRBD2. V was pared by 1 base and J by 6 bases, with 16 bases of the junction left unmatched. The CDR3 runs to 18 residues. Germline CDR1 and CDR2: DFQATT and SNEGSKA (reference sequence).

This clonotype has a count of ten or more. The chain employs TRBV7-9 and TRBJ2-5; D uncertain. Per the germline V gene, CDR1 is SEHNR and CDR2 is FQNEAQ (reference sequence). There are 13 residues in the CDR3. V lost 2 bases, J lost 2 bases, and 6 bases lay in between. Here the CDR3 DNA reads TGTGCCAGCAGCTTACTGGCACAAGAGACCCAGTACTTC. Translated: CASSLLAQETQYF.

The chain uses TRBV3-1 and TRBJ1-2, with D unclear. The CDR3 loop spans 14 amino acids. The germline gives CDR1 LGHDT, CDR2 YNNKEL (reference sequence). V dropped 0 bases and J dropped 0 bases, with 5 bases sitting between them. The CDR3 spells CASSQDKANYGYTF. CDR3 nucleotides: TGTGCCAGCAGCCAAGATAAGGCTAACTATGGCTACACCTTC.

This clonotype has only a few counts. The gene calls are TRBV4-3 and TRBJ2-4; 9 bases align to TRBD1. Looked up from germline, CDR1 is LGHNA and CDR2 is YSLEER. After removal of 0 bases from V and 2 bases from J, the junction contained 5 bases not matched to a gene. The CDR3 spans 17 residues. The CDR3 loop is CASSQDPDRGTKNIQYF. CDR3 nucleotides: TGCGCCAGCAGCCAAGATCCGGACAGGGGAACCAAAAACATTCAGTACTTC.

The chain carries TRBV12-3 or TRBV12-4 and TRBJ2-7; D perhaps matches TRBD1 (6 bases). Trimming left V 3 bases short and J 0 bases short, with 15 bases between. This CDR3 contains 16 residues. Written as DNA, the CDR3 is TGTGCCAGCAGTTTTACAGGGTTCATATTCTCCTACGAGCAGTACTTC. This gives the protein CASSFTGFIFSYEQYF.

The rearrangement uses TRBV20-1 and TRBJ2-7, with TRBD2 matching over 9 bases. From germline, CDR1 is DFQATT and CDR2 SNEGSKA (reference sequence). Trimming took 6 bases from V and 3 from J; bases not matched to a gene: 12. The CDR3 runs to 15 residues. CDR3 in DNA: TGCAGTGCCACCGAGCGGGGGGCTCTAAACTACGAGCAGTACTTC. Translating gives CSATERGALNYEQYF.

The V call is TRBV5-1, the J call TRBJ2-5; 8 nucleotides match TRBD1. J was trimmed by 0 bases and V by 4 bases; bases with no gene match: 8. Germline values: CDR1 SGHRS, CDR2 YFSETQ. The CDR3 is 16 residues long. The CDR3 bases are TGCGCCAGCAGCCGTGGAGCAGGGGGCTACCAAGAGACCCAGTACTTC. Protein sequence: CASSRGAGGYQETQYF. Using reference TRBV5-1 and TRBJ2-5 for the parts outside the CDR3, the full variable domain is KAGVTQTPRYLIKTRGQQVTLSCSPISGHRSVSWYQQTPGQGLQFLFEYFSETQRNKGNFPGRFSGRQFSNSRSEMNVSTLELGDSALYLCASSRGAGGYQETQYFGPGTRLLVL.

The rearrangement links TRBV7-6 to TRBJ1-1, with D uncertain. V dropped 4 bases and J dropped 0 bases, with 15 bases sitting between them. The CDR3 contains 16 residues. CDR1 is SGHVS and CDR2 is FNYEAQ in the germline V gene. CDR3 residues: CASSSVPSVMNTEAFF. The DNA of the CDR3 is TGTGCCAGCAGCTCCGTCCCGTCAGTCATGAACACTGAAGCTTTCTTT.

This chain joins TRBV6-5 and TRBJ1-2; possibly TRBD1 for D (5 bases). The germline gives CDR1 MNHEY, CDR2 SVGAGI. With 3 bases removed from V and 3 bases from J, the gap between germline ends came to 14 bases. CDR3 length: 15 residues. The CDR3 here is CASSYQGTADYGYTF. CDR3 nucleotide sequence: TGTGCCAGCAGTTATCAGGGAACGGCGGACTATGGCTACACCTTC.

The V gene is TRBV7-9, the J gene TRBJ1-4; the D gene is possibly TRBD1 (6 bases). The CDR3 runs 14 residues. Germline V lookup: CDR1 SEHNR, CDR2 FQNEAQ (reference sequence). V was trimmed by 4 bases and J by 3 bases, leaving 9 bases between them. CDR3 DNA sequence: TGTGCCAGCAGCTCACAGGGTTCTAATGAAAAACTGTTTTTT. It codes for CASSSQGSNEKLFF.

This clonotype has just a few counts. The V gene is TRBV5-1, the J gene TRBJ2-3, with D possibly being TRBD1 (5 bases). There are 15 residues in the CDR3. V lost 0 bases, J lost 4 bases, and 12 bases lay in between. Germline CDR1 SGHRS, CDR2 YFSETQ. The CDR3 loop is CASSLEGPASDTQYF. CDR3 nucleotides: TGCGCCAGCAGCTTGGAGGGGCCGGCGTCAGATACGCAGTATTTT.

V and J are TRBV6-4 and TRBJ1-5; D is perhaps TRBD1 (5 bases). Germline-derived CDR1 and CDR2 are MRHNA and SNTAGT. The CDR3 length is 19 residues. V gave up 0 bases and J gave up 0 bases, with 18 bases separating them. The CDR3: CASSDSSRGAESSNQPQHF. In DNA, the CDR3 is TGTGCCAGCAGTGACTCGTCAAGGGGCGCGGAGTCTAGCAATCAGCCCCAGCATTTT.

The genes are TRBV6-6 and TRBJ2-7; 7 positions agree with TRBD1. Per the germline V gene, CDR1 is MNHNY and CDR2 is SVGAGI (reference sequence). V was pared by 2 bases and J by 6 bases, with 7 bases of the junction left unmatched. The CDR3 loop spans 14 amino acids. The CDR3 DNA reads as TGTGCCAGCAGTTACACGGACAGGTTTCGCGAGCAGTACTTC. It specifies CASSYTDRFREQYF.